This TCR beta chain was recorded in a study of CD4 T cells in relation to SARS-CoV-2 and coronaviruses. Uncultured naive and memory CD4+ T cells supplied DNA for deep TCR-beta sequencing. The repertoire was sequenced with immunoSEQ multiplex PCR; TCRdb's copy has only in-frame clones and lacks some. The sample shows approximately 59,000 clones, around 87% of them seen only once. CD4+ T cells from unexposed donors were obtained before the COVID-19 pandemic (2011-2018). CDR1 is SGHAT, CDR2 FQNNGV, per germline. The CDR3 sequence is 13 residues long. Trimming pared 1 base from V and 10 bases from J, leaving 13 bases between. In the case of this clone: The antigen is not known.

Broader study findings: Compared with monoreactive clones, crossreactive clones showed significantly weaker SARS-CoV-2 expansion. The assay detects memory recall responses, not culture-primed primary responses. The cross-reactivity analysis covered only spike protein, not other viral proteins.

Source material: memory CD4+ T cells from PBMCs. The chain has TRBV11-2 and TRBJ1-1, with unresolved D. The TCR comes from a human donor in good health. The CDR3, as DNA: TGTGCCAGCAGCTTAGCTTCGAGGGAGGTAGCTTTCTTT. This gives the protein CASSLASREVAFF.